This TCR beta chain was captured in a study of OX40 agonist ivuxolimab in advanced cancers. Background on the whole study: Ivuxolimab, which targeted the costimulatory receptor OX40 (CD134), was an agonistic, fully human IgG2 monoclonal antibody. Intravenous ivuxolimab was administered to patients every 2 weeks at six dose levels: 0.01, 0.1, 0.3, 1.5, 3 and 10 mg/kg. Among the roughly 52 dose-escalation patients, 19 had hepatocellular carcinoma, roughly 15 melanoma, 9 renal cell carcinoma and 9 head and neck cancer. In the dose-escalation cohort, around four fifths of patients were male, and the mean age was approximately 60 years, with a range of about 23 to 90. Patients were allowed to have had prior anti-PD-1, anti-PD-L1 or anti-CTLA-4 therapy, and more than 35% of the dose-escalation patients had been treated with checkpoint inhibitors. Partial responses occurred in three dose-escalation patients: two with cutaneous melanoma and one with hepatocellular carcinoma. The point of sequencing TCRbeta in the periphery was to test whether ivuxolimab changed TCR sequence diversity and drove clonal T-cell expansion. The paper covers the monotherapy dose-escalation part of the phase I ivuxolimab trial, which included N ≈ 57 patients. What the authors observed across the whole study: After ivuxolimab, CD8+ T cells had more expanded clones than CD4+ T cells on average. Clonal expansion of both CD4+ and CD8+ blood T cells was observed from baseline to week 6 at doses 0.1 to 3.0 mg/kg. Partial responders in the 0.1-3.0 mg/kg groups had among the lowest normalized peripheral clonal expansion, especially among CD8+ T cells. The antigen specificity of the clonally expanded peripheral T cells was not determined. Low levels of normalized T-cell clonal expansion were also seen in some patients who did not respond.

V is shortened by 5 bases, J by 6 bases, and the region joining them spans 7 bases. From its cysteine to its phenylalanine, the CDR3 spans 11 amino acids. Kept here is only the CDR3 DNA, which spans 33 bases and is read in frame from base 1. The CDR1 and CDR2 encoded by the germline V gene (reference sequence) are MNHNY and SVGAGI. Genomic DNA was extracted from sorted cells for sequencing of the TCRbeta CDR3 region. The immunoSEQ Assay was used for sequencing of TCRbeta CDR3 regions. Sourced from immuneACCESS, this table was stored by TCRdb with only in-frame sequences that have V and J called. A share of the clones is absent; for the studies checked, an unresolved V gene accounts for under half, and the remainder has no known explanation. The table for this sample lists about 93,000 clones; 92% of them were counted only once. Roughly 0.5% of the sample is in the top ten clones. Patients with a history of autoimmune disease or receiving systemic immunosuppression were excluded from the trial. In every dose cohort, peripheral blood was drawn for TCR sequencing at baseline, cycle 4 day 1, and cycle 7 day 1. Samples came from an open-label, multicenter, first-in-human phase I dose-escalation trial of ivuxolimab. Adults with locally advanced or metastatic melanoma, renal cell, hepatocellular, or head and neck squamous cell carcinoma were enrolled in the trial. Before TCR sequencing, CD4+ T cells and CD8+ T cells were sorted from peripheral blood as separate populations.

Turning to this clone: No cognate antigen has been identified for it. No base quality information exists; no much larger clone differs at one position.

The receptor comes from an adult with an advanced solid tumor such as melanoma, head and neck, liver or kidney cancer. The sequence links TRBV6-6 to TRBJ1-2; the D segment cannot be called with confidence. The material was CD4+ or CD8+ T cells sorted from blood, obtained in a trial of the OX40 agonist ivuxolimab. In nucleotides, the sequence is TGTGCCAGCAGTAGTACCCATGGCTACACCTTC. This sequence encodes CASSSTHGYTF.